This is a list of T cell receptor beta chains from one sample in a study of breast tumors, draining lymph nodes, adjacent tissues. MiXCR was run by TCRdb on the multiplex PCR reads, yielding one entry per CDR3 protein. Of 15,000 or so distinct CDR3 sequences in the sample, 50% to 60% were seen once. Sequenced material: tumor-adjacent breast tissue. The receptors were gathered from a female donor with breast cancer. Some clones in this sample may be carry-over from other donors' samples. CDR3s include the opening cysteine and the closing phenylalanine or tryptophan. The D gene is left open where the match is weak. Not every row has a clone size; where given, it reads once, few, many or a size class.

j_call v_call d_call clone_size cdr3_aa cdr3_nt
TRBJ1-6 TRBV12-3/TRBV12-4 NA NA CASSSGQGPYGYTFGSGTLHF NA
TRBJ2-1 TRBV5-8 NA many CASSLVGRGQFF TGTGCCAGCAGCTTGGTAGGAAGGGGGCAGTTCTTC
TRBJ2-2 TRBV28 TRBD2 many CASSLWVLAGGPGELFF TGTGCCAGCAGTTTATGGGTTCTAGCGGGAGGGCCCGGGGAGCTGTTTTTT
TRBJ1-2 TRBV6-1 NA medium-sized CASSEGNGFNYGYTF TGTGCCAGCAGTGAGGGGAACGGTTTTAACTATGGCTACACCTTC
TRBJ2-3 TRBV20-1 TRBD2 many CSARTSGSSTDAQYF TGCAGTGCTAGAACTAGCGGGAGTAGCACAGATGCGCAGTATTTT
TRBJ2-1 TRBV29-1 TRBD2 many CSVDRLAGALYNEQFF TGCAGCGTTGATCGGCTAGCGGGAGCCCTCTACAATGAGCAGTTCTTC
TRBJ2-5 TRBV9 NA NA CASSFLTQETQYF TGTGCCAGCAGCTTCCTGACTCAAGAGACCCAGTACTTC
TRBJ2-1 TRBV10-1 TRBD2 medium-sized CASLLAGRTYNEQFF TGCGCCAGCCTCCTAGCGGGACGGACCTACAATGAGCAGTTCTTC
TRBJ2-2 TRBV25-1 NA NA CASSAPHLTGELFF TGTGCCAGCAGTGCTCCACACCTCACCGGGGAGCTGTTTTTT
TRBJ1-5 TRBV4-3 NA NA CASSQRLGNQPQHF TGCGCCAGCAGCCAACGTCTCGGCAATCAGCCCCAGCATTTT
TRBJ1-5 TRBV4-1 TRBD1 medium-sized CASSQRTGTIEGNQPQHF TGCGCCAGCAGCCAACGGACAGGAACGATCGAAGGAAATCAGCCCCAGCATTTT
TRBJ1-1 TRBV29-1 NA many CSVEWKNTEAFF TGCAGCGTTGAATGGAAGAACACTGAAGCTTTCTTT
TRBJ2-7 TRBV30 NA medium-sized CAWSVDESADEQYF TGTGCCTGGAGTGTCGACGAGTCCGCGGATGAGCAGTACTTC
TRBJ1-5 TRBV6-1 TRBD1 NA CAAGGTAYGGQPQHF TGTGCCGCTGGCGGGACAGCCTATGGGGGACAGCCCCAGCATTTT
TRBJ2-7 TRBV12-3/TRBV12-4 TRBD2 NA CASSLGGYDEQYF TGTGCTAGCAGTTTGGGGGGGTACGACGAGCAGTACTTC
TRBJ2-1 TRBV2 TRBD2 many CASSRKLAGAPNEQFF TGTGCCAGCAGTCGGAAACTAGCGGGTGCCCCCAATGAGCAGTTCTTC
TRBJ1-2 TRBV7-2 NA NA CASSLGREFGYGYTF TGTGCCAGCAGCTTAGGGAGGGAGTTCGGCTATGGCTACACCTTC
TRBJ2-1 TRBV29-1 NA NA CSVVWRDNEQFF TGCAGCGTTGTCTGGCGGGACAATGAGCAGTTCTTC
TRBJ1-6 TRBV6-5 TRBD1 medium-sized CASSYTTGEDSPLHF TGTGCCAGCAGTTACACGACAGGGGAAGATTCACCCCTCCACTTT
TRBJ2-5 TRBV20-1 NA many CSALQKETQSF TGCAGTGCTTTACAAAAAGAGACCCAGTCCTTC
TRBJ2-7 TRBV20-1 TRBD2 NA CSARVGTSGTYEQYF TGCAGTGCTAGAGTTGGGACTAGCGGGACCTACGAGCAGTACTTC
TRBJ2-1 TRBV7-8 NA few CASGLVQEGGMFF TGTGCCAGCGGCCTAGTTCAGGAGGGGGGAATGTTCTTC
TRBJ2-7 TRBV5-5 NA once CASSSRDYEQYF TGCGCCAGCAGCTCAAGGGACTACGAGCAGTACTTC
TRBJ1-2 TRBV6-5 NA medium-sized CASSYSVSGDFQGYTF TGTGCCAGCAGTTACTCGGTATCCGGCGATTTCCAAGGCTACACCTTC
TRBJ1-5 TRBV6-5 NA many CASTLLIGPEYSNQPQHF TGTGCCAGCACCTTACTCATTGGACCAGAGTATAGCAATCAGCCCCAGCATTTT
TRBJ2-5 TRBV6-5 TRBD2 many CASSYTGTSGSETQYF TGTGCCAGCAGTTACACCGGGACTAGCGGGAGCGAGACCCAGTACTTC
TRBJ2-1 TRBV6-5 TRBD1 many CASSYRQGNEQFF TGTGCCAGCAGTTACCGACAGGGGAATGAGCAGTTCTTC
TRBJ2-7 TRBV6-2/TRBV6-3 NA NA CASSYGGTYEQYF TGTGCCAGCAGTTATGGCGGGACCTACGAGCAGTACTTC